This TCR beta chain was obtained from a study of cytomegalovirus exposure and HLA in healthy donors. Across the whole study: The same platform was used for the 130 or so validation repertoires as for the 666 first-cohort repertoires, as reported in a later analysis.

Among the roughly 120 subjects of the validation cohort, separate from the approximately 700-subject first cohort, were the donors. Overall study results and limits: Among the CMV-associated chains, three were confirmed in vitro as specific for CMV antigens. The authors enumerated 164 TCR beta chains as linked to cytomegalovirus.

Remarks on this clone: Its antigen remains unidentified.

The ends lost 4 bases at V and 2 bases at J; junction bases unmatched: 7. The CDR3 has 15 amino acids. The germline V gene has CDR1 SQVTM and CDR2 ANQGSEA. Clones were read by immunoSEQ multiplex PCR, and TCRdb kept only the in-frame ones, dropping some. The sample holds roughly 120,000 clones; approximately 89% are singletons and the top ten take 1.5% to 2%. This chain connects TRBV29-1 to TRBJ2-7; 11 bases map to TRBD2. This sequence originates from a man between 18 and 35 years old in good health and CMV-seronegative. The sequencing sample was made of PBMCs. CDR3 nucleotides: TGCAGCGTTGTCAAGGCTAGCGGGGGGACCTACGAGCAGTACTTC. Its translation is CSVVKASGGTYEQYF.